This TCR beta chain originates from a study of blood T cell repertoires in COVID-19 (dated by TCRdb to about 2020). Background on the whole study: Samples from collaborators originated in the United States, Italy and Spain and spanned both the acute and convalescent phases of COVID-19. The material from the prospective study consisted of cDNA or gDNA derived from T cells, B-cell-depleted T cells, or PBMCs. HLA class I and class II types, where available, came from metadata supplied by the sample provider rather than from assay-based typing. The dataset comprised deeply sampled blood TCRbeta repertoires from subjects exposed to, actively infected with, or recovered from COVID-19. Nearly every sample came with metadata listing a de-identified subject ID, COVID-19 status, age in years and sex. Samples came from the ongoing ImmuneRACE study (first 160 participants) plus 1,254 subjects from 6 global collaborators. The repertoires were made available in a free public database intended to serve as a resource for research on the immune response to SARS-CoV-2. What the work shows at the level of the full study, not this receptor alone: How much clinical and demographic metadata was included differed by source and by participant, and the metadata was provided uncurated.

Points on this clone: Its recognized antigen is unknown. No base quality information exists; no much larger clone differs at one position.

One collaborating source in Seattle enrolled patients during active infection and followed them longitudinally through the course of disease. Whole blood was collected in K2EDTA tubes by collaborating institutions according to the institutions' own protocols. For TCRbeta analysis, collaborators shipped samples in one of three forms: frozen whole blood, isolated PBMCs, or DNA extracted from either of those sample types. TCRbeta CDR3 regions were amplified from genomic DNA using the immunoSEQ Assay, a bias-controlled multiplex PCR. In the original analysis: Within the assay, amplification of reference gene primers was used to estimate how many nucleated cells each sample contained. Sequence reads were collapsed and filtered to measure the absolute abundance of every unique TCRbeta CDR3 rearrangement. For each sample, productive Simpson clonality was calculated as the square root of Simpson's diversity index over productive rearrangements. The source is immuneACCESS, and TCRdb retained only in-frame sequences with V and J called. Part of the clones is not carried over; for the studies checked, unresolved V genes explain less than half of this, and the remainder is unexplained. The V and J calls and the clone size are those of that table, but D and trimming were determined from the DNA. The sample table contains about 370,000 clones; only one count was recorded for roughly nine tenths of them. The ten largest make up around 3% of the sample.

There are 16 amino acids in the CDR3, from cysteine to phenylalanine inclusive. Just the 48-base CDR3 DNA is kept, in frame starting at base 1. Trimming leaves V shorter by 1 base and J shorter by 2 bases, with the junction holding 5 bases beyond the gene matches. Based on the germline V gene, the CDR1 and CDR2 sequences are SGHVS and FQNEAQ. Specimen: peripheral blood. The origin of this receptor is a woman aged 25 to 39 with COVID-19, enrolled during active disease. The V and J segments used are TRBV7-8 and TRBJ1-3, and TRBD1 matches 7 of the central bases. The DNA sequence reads TGTGCCAGCAGCTTAGACAGGGGCAGTACTGGAAACACCATATATTTT. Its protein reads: CASSLDRGSTGNTIYF.